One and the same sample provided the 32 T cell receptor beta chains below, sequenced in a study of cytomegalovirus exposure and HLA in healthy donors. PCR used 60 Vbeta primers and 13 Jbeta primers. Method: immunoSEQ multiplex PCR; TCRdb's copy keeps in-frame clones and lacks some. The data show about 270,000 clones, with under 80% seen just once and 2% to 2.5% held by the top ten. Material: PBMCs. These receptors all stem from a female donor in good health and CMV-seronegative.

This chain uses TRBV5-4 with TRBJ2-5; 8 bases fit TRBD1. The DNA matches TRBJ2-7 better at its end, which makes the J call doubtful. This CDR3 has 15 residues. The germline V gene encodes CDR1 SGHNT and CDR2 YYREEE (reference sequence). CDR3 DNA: TGTGCCAGCAGTAAGGGGGGACAGGATAATTACGAGCAGTACTTC. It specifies CASSKGGQDNYEQYF.

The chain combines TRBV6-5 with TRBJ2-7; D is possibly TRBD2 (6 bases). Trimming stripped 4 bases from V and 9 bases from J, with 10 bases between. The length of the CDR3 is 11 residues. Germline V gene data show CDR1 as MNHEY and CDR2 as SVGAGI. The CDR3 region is CASSSGEAQYF. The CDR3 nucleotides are TGTGCCAGCAGTTCGGGGGAGGCGCAGTACTTC.

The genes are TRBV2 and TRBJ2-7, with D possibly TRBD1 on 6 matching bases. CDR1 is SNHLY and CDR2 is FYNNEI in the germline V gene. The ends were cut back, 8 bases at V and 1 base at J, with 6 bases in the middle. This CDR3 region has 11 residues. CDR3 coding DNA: TGTGCCAGCGGACAGTCCTACGAGCAGTACTTC. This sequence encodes CASGQSYEQYF.

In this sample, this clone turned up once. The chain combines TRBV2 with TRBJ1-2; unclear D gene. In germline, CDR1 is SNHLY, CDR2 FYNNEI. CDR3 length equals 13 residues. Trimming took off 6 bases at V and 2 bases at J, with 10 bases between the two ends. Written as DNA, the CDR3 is TGTGCCAGCAGAACGGTCCGGAACTATGGCTACACCTTC. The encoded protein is CASRTVRNYGYTF.

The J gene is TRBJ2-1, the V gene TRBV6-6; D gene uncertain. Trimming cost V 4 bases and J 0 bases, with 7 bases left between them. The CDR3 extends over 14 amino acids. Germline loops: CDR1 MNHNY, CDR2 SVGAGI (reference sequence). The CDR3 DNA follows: TGTGCCAGCAGTTTAACTGGCTCCTACAATGAGCAGTTCTTC. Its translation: CASSLTGSYNEQFF.

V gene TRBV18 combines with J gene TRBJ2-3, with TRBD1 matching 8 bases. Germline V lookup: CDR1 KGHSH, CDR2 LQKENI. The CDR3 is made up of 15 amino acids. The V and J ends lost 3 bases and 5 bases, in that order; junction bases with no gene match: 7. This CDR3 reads CASSPGQGLEDTQYF. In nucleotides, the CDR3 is TGTGCCAGCTCACCTGGACAGGGATTAGAAGATACGCAGTATTTT.

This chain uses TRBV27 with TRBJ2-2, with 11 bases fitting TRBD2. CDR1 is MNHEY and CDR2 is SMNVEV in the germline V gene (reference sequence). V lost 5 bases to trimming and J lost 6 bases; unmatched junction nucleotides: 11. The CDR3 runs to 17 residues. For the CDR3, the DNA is TGTGCCAGCAGTCGTTGGGGTAGCGGGAGGGACGCCGGGGAGCTGTTTTTT. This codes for CASSRWGSGRDAGELFF.

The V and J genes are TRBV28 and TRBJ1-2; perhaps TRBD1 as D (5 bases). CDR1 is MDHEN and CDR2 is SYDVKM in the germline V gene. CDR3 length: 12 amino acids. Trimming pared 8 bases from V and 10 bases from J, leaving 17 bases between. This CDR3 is CASSSDRHDYTF. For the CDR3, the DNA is TGTGCCAGCTCGTCAGACAGACACGACTACACCTTC.

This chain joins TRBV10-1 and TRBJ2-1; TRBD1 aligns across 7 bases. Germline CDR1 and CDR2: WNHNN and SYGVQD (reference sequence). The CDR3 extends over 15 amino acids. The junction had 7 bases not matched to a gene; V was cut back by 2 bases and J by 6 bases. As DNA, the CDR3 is TGCGCCAGCAGTGAGCCCGGGACAGTCCCCAATGAGCAGTTCTTC. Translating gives CASSEPGTVPNEQFF.

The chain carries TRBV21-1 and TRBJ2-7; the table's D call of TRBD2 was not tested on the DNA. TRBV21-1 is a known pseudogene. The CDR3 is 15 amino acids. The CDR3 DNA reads TGTGCCAGCAGCAACCGACTAGCGGAGTCCTACGAGCAGTACTTC. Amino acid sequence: CASSNRLAESYEQYF.

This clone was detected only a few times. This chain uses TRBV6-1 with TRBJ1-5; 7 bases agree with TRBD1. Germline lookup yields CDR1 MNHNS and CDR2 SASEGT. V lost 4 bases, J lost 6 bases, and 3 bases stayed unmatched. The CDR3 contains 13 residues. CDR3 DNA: TGTGCCAGCAGTGCGACAGGGTCTCAGCCCCAGCATTTT. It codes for CASSATGSQPQHF.

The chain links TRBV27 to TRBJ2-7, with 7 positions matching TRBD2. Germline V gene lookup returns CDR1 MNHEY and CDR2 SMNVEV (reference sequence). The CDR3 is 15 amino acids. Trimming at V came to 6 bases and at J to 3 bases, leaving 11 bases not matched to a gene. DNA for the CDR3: TGTGCCAGCAGCCCCCTCGCCTCGGGGGGCTACGAGCAGTACTTC. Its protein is CASSPLASGGYEQYF.

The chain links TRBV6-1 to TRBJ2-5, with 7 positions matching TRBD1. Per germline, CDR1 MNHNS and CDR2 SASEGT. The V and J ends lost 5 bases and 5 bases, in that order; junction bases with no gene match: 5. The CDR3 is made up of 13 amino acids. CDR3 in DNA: TGTGCCAGCAGTCAGACAGGGCGGGAGACCCAGTACTTC. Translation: CASSQTGRETQYF.

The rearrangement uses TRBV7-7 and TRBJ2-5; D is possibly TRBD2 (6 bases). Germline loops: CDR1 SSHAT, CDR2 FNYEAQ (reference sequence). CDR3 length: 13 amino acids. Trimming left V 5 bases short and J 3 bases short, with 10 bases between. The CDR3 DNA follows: TGTGCCAGCAGCGGCGGGGACGAAGAGACCCAGTACTTC. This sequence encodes CASSGGDEETQYF.

CDR3 nucleotides: TGTGCCAGCAGCGGACAGTCGAACACTGAAGCTTTCTTT. Translated, it gives CASSGQSNTEAFF. The chain has TRBV6-6 and TRBJ1-1; maybe TRBD1 (6 bases). The CDR3 has 13 amino acids. Germline values: CDR1 MNHNY, CDR2 SVGAGI (reference sequence). Trimming removed 6 bases from V and 1 base from J, with 9 bases in between.

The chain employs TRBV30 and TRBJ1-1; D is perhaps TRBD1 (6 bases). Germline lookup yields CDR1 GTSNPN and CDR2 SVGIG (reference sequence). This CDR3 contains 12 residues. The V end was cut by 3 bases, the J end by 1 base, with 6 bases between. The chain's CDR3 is CAWRDRNTEAFF. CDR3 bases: TGTGCCTGGAGGGACAGGAACACTGAAGCTTTCTTT.

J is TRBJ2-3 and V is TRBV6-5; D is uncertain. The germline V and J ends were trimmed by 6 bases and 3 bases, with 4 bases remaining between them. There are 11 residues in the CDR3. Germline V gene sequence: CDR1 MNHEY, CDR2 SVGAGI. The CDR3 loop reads CASRTTDTQYF. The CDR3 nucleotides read TGTGCCAGCAGAACAACAGATACGCAGTATTTT.

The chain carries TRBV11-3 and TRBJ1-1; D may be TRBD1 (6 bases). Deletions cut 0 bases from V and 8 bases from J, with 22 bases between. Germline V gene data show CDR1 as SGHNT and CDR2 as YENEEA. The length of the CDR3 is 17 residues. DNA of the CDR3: TGTGCCAGCAGCTTAGATCTACCAGGGGCGTATGTTCCGGAAGCTTTCTTT. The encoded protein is CASSLDLPGAYVPEAFF.

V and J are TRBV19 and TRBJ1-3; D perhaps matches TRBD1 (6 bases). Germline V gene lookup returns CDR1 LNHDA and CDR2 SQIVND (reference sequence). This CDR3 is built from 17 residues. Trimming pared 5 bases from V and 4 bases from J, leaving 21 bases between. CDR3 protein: CASSLLSWTVGGNTIYF. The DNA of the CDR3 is TGTGCCAGTAGTCTACTAAGTTGGACAGTCGGAGGAAACACCATATATTTT. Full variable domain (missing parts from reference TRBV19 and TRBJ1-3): DGGITQSPKYLFRKEGQNVTLSCEQNLNHDAMYWYRQDPGQGLRLIYYSQIVNDFQKGDIAEGYSVSREKKESFPLTVTSAQKNPTAFYLCASSLLSWTVGGNTIYFGEGSWLTVV.

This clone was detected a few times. CDR3 sequence: CASSSTGAGEQYF. For the CDR3, the DNA is TGTGCCAGCAGCTCGACAGGGGCGGGGGAGCAGTACTTC. The V gene is TRBV7-6, the J gene TRBJ2-7; 8 nucleotides align to TRBD1. The CDR3 sequence is 13 residues long. Per germline, CDR1 SGHVS and CDR2 FNYEAQ. V lost 4 bases to trimming and J lost 7 bases; unmatched junction nucleotides: 6.

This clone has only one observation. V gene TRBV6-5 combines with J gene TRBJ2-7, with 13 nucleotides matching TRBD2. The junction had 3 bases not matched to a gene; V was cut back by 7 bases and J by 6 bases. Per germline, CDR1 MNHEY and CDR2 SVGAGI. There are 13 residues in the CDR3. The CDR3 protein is CASKLAGGPEQYF. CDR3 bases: TGTGCCAGCAAACTAGCGGGGGGGCCCGAGCAGTACTTC.

The CDR3 loop reads CSVEVFETSDLSSYNEQFF. CDR3 in DNA: TGCAGCGTTGAAGTGTTTGAGACTAGCGACCTAAGCTCCTACAATGAGCAGTTCTTC. The V and J genes are TRBV29-1 and TRBJ2-1; 8 bases are shared with TRBD2. The CDR3 loop spans 19 amino acids. Germline V CDR1 and CDR2: SQVTM, ANQGSEA. J lost 0 bases, V lost 1 base, and 14 bases had no gene match.

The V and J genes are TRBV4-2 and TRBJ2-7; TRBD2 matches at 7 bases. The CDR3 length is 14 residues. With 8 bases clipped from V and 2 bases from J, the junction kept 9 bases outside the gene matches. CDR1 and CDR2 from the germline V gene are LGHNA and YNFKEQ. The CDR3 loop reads CASGGRGGAYEQYF. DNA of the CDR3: TGTGCCAGCGGAGGTCGGGGAGGGGCCTACGAGCAGTACTTC.

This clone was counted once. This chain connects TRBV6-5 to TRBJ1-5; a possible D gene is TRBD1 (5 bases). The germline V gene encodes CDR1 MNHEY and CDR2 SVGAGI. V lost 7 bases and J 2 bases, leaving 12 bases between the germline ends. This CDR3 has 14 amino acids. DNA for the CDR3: TGTGCCAGCAAGGCCCCGGGGGGCAATCAGCCCCAGCATTTT. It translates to CASKAPGGNQPQHF.

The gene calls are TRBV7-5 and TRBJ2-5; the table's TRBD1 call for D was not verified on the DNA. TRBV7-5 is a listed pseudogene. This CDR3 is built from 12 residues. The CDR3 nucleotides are TGTGTCAGAAGCACAGACCCGCGGACCCAGTACTTC. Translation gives CVRSTDPRTQYF.

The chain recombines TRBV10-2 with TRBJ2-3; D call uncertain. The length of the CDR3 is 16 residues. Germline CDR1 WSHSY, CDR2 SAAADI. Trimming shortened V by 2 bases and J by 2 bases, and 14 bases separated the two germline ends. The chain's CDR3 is CASSEVWSESTDTQYF. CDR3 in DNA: TGCGCCAGCAGTGAGGTGTGGAGTGAATCCACAGATACGCAGTATTTT.

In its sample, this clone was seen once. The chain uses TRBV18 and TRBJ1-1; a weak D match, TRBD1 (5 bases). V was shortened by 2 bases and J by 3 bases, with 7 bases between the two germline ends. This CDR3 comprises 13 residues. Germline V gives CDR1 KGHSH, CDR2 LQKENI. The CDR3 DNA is TGTGCCAGCTCACCATCGGGGGACACTGAAGCTTTCTTT. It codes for CASSPSGDTEAFF.

CDR3 nucleotides: TGTGCCAGCAACCCGGGACAGGGACCTTCACCCCTCCACTTT. It encodes CASNPGQGPSPLHF. The gene calls are TRBV2 and TRBJ1-6, with 9 bases aligning to TRBD1. Trimming removed 7 bases from V and 9 bases from J; junction bases left unmatched: 7. The CDR3 runs 14 residues. The germline V gene encodes CDR1 SNHLY and CDR2 FYNNEI.

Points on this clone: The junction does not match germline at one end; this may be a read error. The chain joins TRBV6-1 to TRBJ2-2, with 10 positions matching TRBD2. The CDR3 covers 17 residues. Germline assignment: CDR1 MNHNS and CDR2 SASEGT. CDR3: CTSSVRLAGVNTGELFF. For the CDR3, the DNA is TGTACCAGCAGTGTCCGGCTAGCGGGAGTCAACACCGGGGAGCTGTTTTTT.

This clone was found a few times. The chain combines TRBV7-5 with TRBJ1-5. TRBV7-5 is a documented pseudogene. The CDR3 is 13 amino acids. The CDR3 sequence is CVRSPGGRQPQHF. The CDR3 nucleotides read TGTGTCAGAAGCCCAGGCGGGCGTCAGCCCCAGCATTTT.

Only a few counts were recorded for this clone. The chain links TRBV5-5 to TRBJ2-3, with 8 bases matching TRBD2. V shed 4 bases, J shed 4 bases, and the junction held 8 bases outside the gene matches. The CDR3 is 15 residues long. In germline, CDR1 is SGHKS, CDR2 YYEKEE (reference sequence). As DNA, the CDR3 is TGTGCCAGCAGCCGGAGCGGACTAGCTGCAGATACGCAGTATTTT. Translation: CASSRSGLAADTQYF.

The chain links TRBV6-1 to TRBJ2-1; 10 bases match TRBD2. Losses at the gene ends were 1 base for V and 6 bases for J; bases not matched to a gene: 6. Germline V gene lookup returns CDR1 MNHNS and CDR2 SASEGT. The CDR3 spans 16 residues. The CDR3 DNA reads TGTGCCAGCAGTGAAGGGGCTAGCGGGAGAATCAATGAGCAGTTCTTC. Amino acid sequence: CASSEGASGRINEQFF.